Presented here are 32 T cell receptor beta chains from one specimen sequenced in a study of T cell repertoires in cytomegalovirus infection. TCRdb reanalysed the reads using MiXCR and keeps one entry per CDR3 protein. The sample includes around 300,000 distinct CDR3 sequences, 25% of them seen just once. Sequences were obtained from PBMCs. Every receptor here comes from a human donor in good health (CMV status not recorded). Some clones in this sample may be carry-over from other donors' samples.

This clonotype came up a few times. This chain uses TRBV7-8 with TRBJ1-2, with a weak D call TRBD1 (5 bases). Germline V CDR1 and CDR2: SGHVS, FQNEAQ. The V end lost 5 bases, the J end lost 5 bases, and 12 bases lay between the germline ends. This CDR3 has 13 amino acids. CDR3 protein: CASSPSGGYGYTF. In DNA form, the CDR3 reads TGTGCCAGCAGCCCCTCGGGGGGATATGGCTACACCTTC.

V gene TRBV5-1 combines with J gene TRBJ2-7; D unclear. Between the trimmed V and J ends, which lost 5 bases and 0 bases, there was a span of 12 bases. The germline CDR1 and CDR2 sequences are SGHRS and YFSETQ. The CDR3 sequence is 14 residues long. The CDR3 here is CASSWQASSYEQYF. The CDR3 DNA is TGCGCCAGCAGTTGGCAGGCGAGCTCCTACGAGCAGTACTTC.

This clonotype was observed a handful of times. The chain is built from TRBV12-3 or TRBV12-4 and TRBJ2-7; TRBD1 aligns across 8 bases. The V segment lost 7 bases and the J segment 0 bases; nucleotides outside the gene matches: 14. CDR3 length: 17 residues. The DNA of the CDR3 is TGTGCCAGCAATCCAGGGGGCTCCCCTGTGAGCTCCTACGAGCAGTACTTC. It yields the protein CASNPGGSPVSSYEQYF.

DNA of the CDR3: TGCAGCGTTATAACAGGTACCCCCAACTCTGGGGCCAACGTCCTGACTTTC. Amino acids: CSVITGTPNSGANVLTF. The chain is built from TRBV29-1 and TRBJ2-6, with a tentative D call TRBD1 (5 bases). CDR3 length: 17 residues. Trimming stripped 5 bases from V and 0 bases from J, with 17 bases between. Germline V gene lookup returns CDR1 SQVTM and CDR2 ANQGSEA.

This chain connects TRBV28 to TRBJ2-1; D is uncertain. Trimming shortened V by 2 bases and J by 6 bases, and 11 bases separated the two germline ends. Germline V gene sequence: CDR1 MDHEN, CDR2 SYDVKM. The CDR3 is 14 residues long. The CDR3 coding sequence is TGTGCCAGCAGTTTACCGACACCCCTCAATGAGCAGTTCTTC. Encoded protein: CASSLPTPLNEQFF.

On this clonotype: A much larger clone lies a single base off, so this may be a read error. The CDR3 DNA reads as TGTGCCAGCAGCTTAACGGGGCAGGGGAGCGCTTTCTTT. Translating gives CASSLTGQGSAFF. V and J are TRBV7-2 and TRBJ1-1, with a weak D call TRBD1 (6 bases). V lost 2 bases, J lost 11 bases, and 15 bases lay in between. Germline V gene lookup returns CDR1 SGHTA and CDR2 FQGNSA. This CDR3 region has 13 residues.

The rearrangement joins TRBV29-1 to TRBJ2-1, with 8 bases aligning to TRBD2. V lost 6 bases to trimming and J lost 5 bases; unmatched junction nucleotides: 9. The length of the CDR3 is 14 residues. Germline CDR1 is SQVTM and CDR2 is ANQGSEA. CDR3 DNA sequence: TGCAGCGTGGCGGGGGCTAGCGGGCACAATGAGCAGTTCTTC. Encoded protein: CSVAGASGHNEQFF.

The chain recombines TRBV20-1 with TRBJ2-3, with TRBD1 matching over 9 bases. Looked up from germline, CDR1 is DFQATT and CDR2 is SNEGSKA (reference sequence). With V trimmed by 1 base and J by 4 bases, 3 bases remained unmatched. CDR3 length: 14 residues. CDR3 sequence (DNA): TGCAGTGCTAGAGGACAGGGGGGATCAGATACGCAGTATTTT. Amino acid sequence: CSARGQGGSDTQYF.

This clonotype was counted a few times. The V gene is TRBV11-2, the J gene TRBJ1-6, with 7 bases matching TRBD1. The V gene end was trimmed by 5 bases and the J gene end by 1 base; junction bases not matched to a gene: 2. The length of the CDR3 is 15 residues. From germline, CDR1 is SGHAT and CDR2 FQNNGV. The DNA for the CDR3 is TGTGCCAGCAGCCCACAGGGGTCCTATAATTCACCCCTCCACTTT. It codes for CASSPQGSYNSPLHF.

The CDR3 DNA reads as TGTGCCAGTAAAGAAGCGGGAGTGAGGGACAATGAGCAGTTCTTC. Translated: CASKEAGVRDNEQFF. V usage is TRBV6-1 and J usage is TRBJ2-1, with 8 bases fitting TRBD2. V shed 9 bases, J shed 5 bases, and the junction held 12 bases outside the gene matches. This CDR3 region has 15 residues. Germline CDR1 MNHNS, CDR2 SASEGT.

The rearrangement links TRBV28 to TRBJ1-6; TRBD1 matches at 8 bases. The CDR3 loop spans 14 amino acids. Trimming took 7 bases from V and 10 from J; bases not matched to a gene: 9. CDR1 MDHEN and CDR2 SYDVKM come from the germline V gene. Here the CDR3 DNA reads TGTGCCAGCAAACCGACAGGGGCCTCATCACCCCTCCACTTT. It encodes CASKPTGASSPLHF.

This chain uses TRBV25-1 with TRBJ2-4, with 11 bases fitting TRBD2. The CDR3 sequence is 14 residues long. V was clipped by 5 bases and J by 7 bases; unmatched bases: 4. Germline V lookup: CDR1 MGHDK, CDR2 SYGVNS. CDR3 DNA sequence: TGTGCCAGCAGTCCACTAGCGGGAGCGAACATTCAGTACTTC. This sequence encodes CASSPLAGANIQYF.

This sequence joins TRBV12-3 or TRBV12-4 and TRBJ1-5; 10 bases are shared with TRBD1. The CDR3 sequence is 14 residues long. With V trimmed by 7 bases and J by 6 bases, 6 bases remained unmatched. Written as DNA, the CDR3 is TGTGCCAGCACCGGGACAGGGGAGGTTCAGCCCCAGCATTTT. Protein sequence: CASTGTGEVQPQHF.

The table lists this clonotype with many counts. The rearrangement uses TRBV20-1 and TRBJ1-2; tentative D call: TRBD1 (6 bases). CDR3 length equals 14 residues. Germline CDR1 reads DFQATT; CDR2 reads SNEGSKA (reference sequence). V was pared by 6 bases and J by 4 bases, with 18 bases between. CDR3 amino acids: CSATGTKDPYGYTF. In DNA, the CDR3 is TGCAGTGCAACCGGGACAAAAGACCCCTATGGCTACACCTTC.

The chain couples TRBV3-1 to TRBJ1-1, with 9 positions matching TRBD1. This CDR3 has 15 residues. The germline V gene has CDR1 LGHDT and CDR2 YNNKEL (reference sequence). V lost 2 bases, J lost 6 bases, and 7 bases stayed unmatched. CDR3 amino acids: CASSQTDRGLAEAFF. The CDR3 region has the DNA TGTGCCAGCAGCCAAACCGACAGGGGGTTGGCTGAAGCTTTCTTT.

CDR3 protein: CASSDSPNYGYTF. For the CDR3, the DNA is TGTGCCAGCAGTGATTCTCCTAACTATGGCTACACCTTC. The chain recombines TRBV2 with TRBJ1-2; no clear D gene. The CDR3 is 13 amino acids. The germline CDR1 and CDR2 sequences are SNHLY and FYNNEI. V shed 3 bases and J shed 0 bases, with 5 bases lying between them.

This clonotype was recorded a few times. The CDR3 region is CASSEKRHTGELFF. In DNA form, the CDR3 reads TGTGCCAGCAGTGAAAAGCGACACACCGGGGAGCTGTTTTTT. V is TRBV2 and J is TRBJ2-2; the D is unclear. Germline V gives CDR1 SNHLY, CDR2 FYNNEI. Trimming stripped 2 bases from V and 3 bases from J, with 7 bases between. CDR3 size: 14 residues.

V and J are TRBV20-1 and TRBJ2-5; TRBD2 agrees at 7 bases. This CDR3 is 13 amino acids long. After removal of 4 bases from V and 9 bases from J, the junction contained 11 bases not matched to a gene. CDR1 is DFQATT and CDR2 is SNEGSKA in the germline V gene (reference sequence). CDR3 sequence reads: CSAIGGRYRAQYF. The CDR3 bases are TGCAGTGCTATCGGGGGGAGGTATCGGGCCCAGTACTTC.

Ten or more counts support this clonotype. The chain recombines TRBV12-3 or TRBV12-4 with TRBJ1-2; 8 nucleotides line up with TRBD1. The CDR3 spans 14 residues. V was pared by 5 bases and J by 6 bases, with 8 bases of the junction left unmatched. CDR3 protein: CASSPGQGDHGYTF. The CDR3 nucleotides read TGTGCCAGCAGTCCCGGACAGGGTGACCATGGCTACACCTTC.

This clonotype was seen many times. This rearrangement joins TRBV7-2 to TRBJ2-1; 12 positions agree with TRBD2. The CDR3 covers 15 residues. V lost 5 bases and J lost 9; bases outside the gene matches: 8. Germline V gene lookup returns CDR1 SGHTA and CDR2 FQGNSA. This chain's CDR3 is CASSPPTSGSIEQFF. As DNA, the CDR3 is TGTGCCAGCAGCCCCCCGACTAGCGGGAGTATTGAGCAGTTCTTC.

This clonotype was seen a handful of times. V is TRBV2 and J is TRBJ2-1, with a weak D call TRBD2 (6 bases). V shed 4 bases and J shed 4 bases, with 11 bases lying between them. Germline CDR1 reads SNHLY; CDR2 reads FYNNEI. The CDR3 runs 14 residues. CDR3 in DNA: TGTGCCAGCAGTGCTGTAGCGGTATACAATGAGCAGTTCTTC. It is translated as CASSAVAVYNEQFF.

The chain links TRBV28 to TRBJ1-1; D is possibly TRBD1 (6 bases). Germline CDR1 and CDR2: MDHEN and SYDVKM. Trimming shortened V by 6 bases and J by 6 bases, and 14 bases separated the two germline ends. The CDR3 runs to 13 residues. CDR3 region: CASREQGVPEAFF. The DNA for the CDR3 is TGTGCCAGCAGGGAACAGGGCGTCCCTGAAGCTTTCTTT.

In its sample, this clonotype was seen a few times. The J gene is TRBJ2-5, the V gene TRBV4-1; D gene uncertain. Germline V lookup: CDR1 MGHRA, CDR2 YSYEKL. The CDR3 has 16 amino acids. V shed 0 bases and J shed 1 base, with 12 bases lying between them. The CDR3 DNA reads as TGCGCCAGCAGCCAAGAGGCAGCCGTCAGCCAAGAGACCCAGTACTTC. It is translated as CASSQEAAVSQETQYF.

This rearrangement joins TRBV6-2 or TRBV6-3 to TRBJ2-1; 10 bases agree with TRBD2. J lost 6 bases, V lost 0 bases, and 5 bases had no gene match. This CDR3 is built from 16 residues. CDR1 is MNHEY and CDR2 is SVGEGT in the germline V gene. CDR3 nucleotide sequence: TGTGCCAGCAGTTACTCCCTAGCGGGAGATAGCAATGAGCAGTTCTTC. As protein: CASSYSLAGDSNEQFF.

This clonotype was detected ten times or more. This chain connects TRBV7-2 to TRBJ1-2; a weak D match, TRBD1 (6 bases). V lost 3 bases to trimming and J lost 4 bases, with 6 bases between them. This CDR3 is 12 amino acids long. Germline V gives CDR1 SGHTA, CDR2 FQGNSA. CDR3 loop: CASSLDSYGYTF. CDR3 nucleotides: TGTGCCAGCAGCTTGGACAGCTATGGCTACACCTTC.

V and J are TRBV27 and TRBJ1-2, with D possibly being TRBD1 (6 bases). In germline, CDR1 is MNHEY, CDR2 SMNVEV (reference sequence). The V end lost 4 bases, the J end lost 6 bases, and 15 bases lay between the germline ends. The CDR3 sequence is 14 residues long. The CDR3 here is CASSSHRVPDGYTF. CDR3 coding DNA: TGTGCCAGCAGTTCACACAGGGTACCAGATGGCTACACCTTC.

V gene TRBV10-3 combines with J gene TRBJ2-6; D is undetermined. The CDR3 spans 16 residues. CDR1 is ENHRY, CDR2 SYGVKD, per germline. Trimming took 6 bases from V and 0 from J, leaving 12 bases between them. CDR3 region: CAISPARSSGANVLTF. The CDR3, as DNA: TGTGCCATCAGCCCAGCCCGGAGCTCTGGGGCCAACGTCCTGACTTTC.

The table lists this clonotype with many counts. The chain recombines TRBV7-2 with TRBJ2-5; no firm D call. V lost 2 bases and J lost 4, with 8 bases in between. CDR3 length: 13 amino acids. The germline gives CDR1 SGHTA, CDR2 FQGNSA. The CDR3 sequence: CASSLLVRETQYF. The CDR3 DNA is TGTGCCAGCAGCTTACTAGTTCGAGAGACCCAGTACTTC.

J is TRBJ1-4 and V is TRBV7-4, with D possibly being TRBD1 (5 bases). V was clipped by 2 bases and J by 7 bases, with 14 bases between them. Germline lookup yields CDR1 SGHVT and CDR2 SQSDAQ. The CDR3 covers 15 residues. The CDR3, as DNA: TGTGCCAGCAGCTTAATGGCGGGGGGAGGTGAAAAACTGTTTTTT. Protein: CASSLMAGGGEKLFF.

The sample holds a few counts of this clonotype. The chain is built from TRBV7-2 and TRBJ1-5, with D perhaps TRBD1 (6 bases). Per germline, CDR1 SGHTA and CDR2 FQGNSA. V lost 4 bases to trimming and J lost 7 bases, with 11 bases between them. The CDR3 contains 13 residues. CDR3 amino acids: CASSSGASQPQHF. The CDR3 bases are TGTGCCAGCAGCTCGGGGGCCAGCCAGCCCCAGCATTTT.

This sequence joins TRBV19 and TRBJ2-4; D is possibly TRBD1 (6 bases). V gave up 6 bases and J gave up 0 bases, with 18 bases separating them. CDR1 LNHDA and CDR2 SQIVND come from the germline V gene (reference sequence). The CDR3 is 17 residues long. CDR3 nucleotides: TGTGCCAGTAGAGAAAGAGAACAGGGAATAGCCAAAAACATTCAGTACTTC. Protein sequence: CASREREQGIAKNIQYF.

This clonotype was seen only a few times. The chain's CDR3 is CSVDSGGAGYGYTF. The CDR3 nucleotides read TGCAGCGTTGACTCGGGGGGCGCAGGGTATGGCTACACCTTC. V and J are TRBV29-1 and TRBJ1-2; a possible D gene is TRBD1 (6 bases). The CDR3 is 14 amino acids. CDR1 and CDR2 (germline): SQVTM, ANQGSEA. V gave up 3 bases and J gave up 5 bases, with 16 bases separating them.